The entry that follows covers one TCR beta chain sequence. This entry is derived from a study of T-cell memory formation after mild COVID-19. Background on the study: In these data, TCR clusters were largely donor specific.

TCRdb recomputed calls from the 5' RACE reads with MiXCR, one row per CDR3 protein. The repertoire holds some 160,000 distinct CDR3 sequences, with roughly 13% as singletons. Sequenced: PBMCs or a T cell subset sorted from them (not recorded which). This sequence originates from a man younger than 35 who had mild COVID-19 (a few samples of this study predate the infection). Cell type and time point are not known.

Written as DNA, the CDR3 is TGTGCCAGCAGTGGCCGGTCTTCGGGTCAGCCCCAGCATTTT. Translating gives CASSGRSSGQPQHF. The genes are TRBV6-5 and TRBJ1-5; D is unclear. V dropped 5 bases and J dropped 6 bases, with 14 bases sitting between them. Germline loops: CDR1 MNHEY, CDR2 SVGAGI. The CDR3 runs 14 residues.